A single sample is the source of the 11 T cell receptor beta chains below, sequenced in a study of T cells in tuberculosis. TCRdb's copy holds only in-frame clones and misses some; the assay was immunoSEQ multiplex PCR. The sample contains tens of thousands of clones, approximately 92% of which appear only once. Source material: PBMCs. The receptors were gathered from a donor aged 10-29 years with latent tuberculosis or without tuberculosis infection. Some clones in this sample may be carry-over from other donors' samples.

This CDR3 is CASSLGGTANTEAFF. As DNA, the CDR3 is TGTGCCAGCAGTTTGGGCGGGACAGCGAACACTGAAGCTTTCTTT. The chain joins TRBV27 to TRBJ1-1; TRBD1 agrees at 7 bases. The CDR3 is 15 residues long. The V gene end was trimmed by 3 bases and the J gene end by 1 base; junction bases not matched to a gene: 5. The germline V gene encodes CDR1 MNHEY and CDR2 SMNVEV (reference sequence).

V and J are TRBV30 and TRBJ2-7; TRBD1 aligns across 8 bases. Germline CDR1 GTSNPN, CDR2 SVGIG (reference sequence). CDR3 length: 14 amino acids. Losses at the gene ends were 0 bases for V and 2 bases for J; bases not matched to a gene: 3. CDR3 sequence (DNA): TGTGCCTGGAGTGTAGCAGGGGGCGCCTACGAGCAGTACTTC. Residues: CAWSVAGGAYEQYF.

This rearrangement joins TRBV6-5 to TRBJ2-7, with TRBD1 matching 8 bases. From germline, CDR1 is MNHEY and CDR2 SVGAGI. This CDR3 region has 13 residues. V lost 11 bases and J lost 1; bases outside the gene matches: 7. Here the CDR3 reads CASRQGTSYEQYF. The CDR3, as DNA: TGTGCCTCAAGACAGGGGACATCCTACGAGCAGTACTTC.

V and J are TRBV27 and TRBJ2-3, with 9 bases matching TRBD2. Germline CDR1 reads MNHEY; CDR2 reads SMNVEV (reference sequence). After removal of 10 bases from V and 4 bases from J, the junction contained 12 bases not matched to a gene. This CDR3 comprises 15 residues. The CDR3: CATSLSGSGADTQYF. Written as DNA, the CDR3 is TGTGCCACCTCGCTTAGCGGGAGTGGCGCAGATACGCAGTATTTT.

This chain joins TRBV7-7 and TRBJ2-7; 10 nucleotides agree with TRBD1. This CDR3 spans 12 amino acids. The V gene's germline CDR1 is SSHAT and CDR2 FNYEAQ (reference sequence). The CDR3: CAADRGKWEQYF. CDR3 nucleotides: TGTGCTGCGGACAGGGGGAAGTGGGAGCAGTACTTC.

Comment on this clone: One end of the junction fails to match germline, which may point to a read error. The V call is TRBV7-7, the J call TRBJ2-7, with 7 bases aligning to TRBD1. The CDR3 loop spans 16 amino acids. Germline V gene lookup returns CDR1 SSHAT and CDR2 FNYEAQ (reference sequence). CDR3 residues: CASSEELTGNRNEQYF. Written as DNA, the CDR3 is TGTGCTAGCAGCGAAGAATTGACAGGGAATAGGAACGAGCAGTACTTC.

This chain connects TRBV9 to TRBJ2-1; D ambiguous. Looked up from germline, CDR1 is SGDLS and CDR2 is YYNGEE. V lost 0 bases, J lost 6 bases, and 7 bases lay in between. The CDR3 runs to 13 residues. The CDR3 protein is CASSVDPGNEQFF. CDR3 sequence (DNA): TGTGCCAGCAGCGTAGACCCCGGCAATGAGCAGTTCTTC.

The CDR3 loop reads CASTPGQGFYNEQFF. As DNA, the CDR3 is TGTGCCAGCACTCCGGGACAGGGATTCTACAATGAGCAGTTCTTC. This sequence joins TRBV6-5 and TRBJ2-1, with TRBD1 matching 9 bases. The CDR3 extends over 15 amino acids. The germline V gene has CDR1 MNHEY and CDR2 SVGAGI. Trimming cost V 7 bases and J 3 bases; bases outside gene matches: 7.

V and J are TRBV4-3 and TRBJ2-3; TRBD2 aligns across 11 bases. Germline V gene lookup returns CDR1 LGHNA and CDR2 YSLEER. With 0 bases clipped from V and 4 bases from J, the junction kept 9 bases outside the gene matches. The CDR3 is made up of 18 amino acids. The CDR3 DNA follows: TGCGCCAGCAGCCAAGACCGGGGGACTAGCGGTTACGCAGATACGCAGTATTTT. This sequence encodes CASSQDRGTSGYADTQYF.

This clone was seen more than once but under ten times. The chain recombines TRBV7-9 with TRBJ1-2, with a tentative D call TRBD1 (5 bases). The CDR3 totals 15 residues. Trimming stripped 4 bases from V and 4 bases from J, with 16 bases between. Germline lookup yields CDR1 SEHNR and CDR2 FQNEAQ (reference sequence). The CDR3 region has the DNA TGTGCCAGCAGCTCGGACACACCGCTAGGCTATGGCTACACCTTC. The encoded protein is CASSSDTPLGYGYTF.

The chain combines TRBV19 with TRBJ2-7; 7 nucleotides align to TRBD2. Germline assignment: CDR1 LNHDA and CDR2 SQIVND (reference sequence). The CDR3 totals 16 residues. Trimming at V came to 5 bases and at J to 0 bases, leaving 10 bases not matched to a gene. CDR3 sequence reads: CASSESGGIYSYEQYF. The CDR3 nucleotides read TGTGCCAGTAGTGAGTCGGGAGGCATCTACTCCTACGAGCAGTACTTC.